This TCR beta chain was identified during a study of T cells in Graves' hyperthyroidism and ophthalmopathy. The source material, RNA transcripts, was used to amplify TCR beta CDR3 regions. First-round RT-PCR of the TCR CDR3 relied on the HTBI primer set. TCRdb called the multiplex PCR reads again in MiXCR, with one record for every CDR3 protein. The sample holds almost 250,000 distinct CDR3 sequences, around 25% seen once. This clonotype was counted at least ten times. Its antigen is as yet unknown. The CDR3 has 14 amino acids. Germline CDR1 reads SQVTM; CDR2 reads ANQGSEA. Trimming cost V 4 bases and J 0 bases, with 12 bases left between them. Findings and limits, study-wide: In the blood, most expanded thyroid clonotypes above 0.001 appeared as well. The model identified upcoming ophthalmopathy a median approximately six months ahead of onset.

Sequencing input: blood. This rearrangement joins TRBV29-1 to TRBJ1-1; D is possibly TRBD1 (5 bases). The TCR sequence derives from a woman aged 40 to 50 with Graves' ophthalmopathy. CDR3 sequence: CSVVLGVMNTEAFF. The CDR3 nucleotides read TGCAGCGTTGTGCTGGGGGTCATGAACACTGAAGCTTTCTTT.